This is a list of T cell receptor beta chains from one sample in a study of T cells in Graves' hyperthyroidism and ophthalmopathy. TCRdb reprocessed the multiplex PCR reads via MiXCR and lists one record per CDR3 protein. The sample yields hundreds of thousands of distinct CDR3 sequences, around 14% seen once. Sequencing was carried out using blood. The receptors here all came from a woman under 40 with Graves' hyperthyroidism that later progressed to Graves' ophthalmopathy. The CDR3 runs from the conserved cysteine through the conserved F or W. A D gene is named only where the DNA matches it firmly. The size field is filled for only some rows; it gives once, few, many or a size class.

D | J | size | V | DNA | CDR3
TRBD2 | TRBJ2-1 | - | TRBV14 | TGTGCCAGCAGCCGGGATGGGAGGACTAGCGGGAGGGCCGGGGACAATGAGCAGTTCTTC | CASSRDGRTSGRAGDNEQFF
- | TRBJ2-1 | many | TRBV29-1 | TGCAGCGCTGAGGTCCAGGGCCATCCCCGCTACAATGAGCAGTTCTTC | CSAEVQGHPRYNEQFF
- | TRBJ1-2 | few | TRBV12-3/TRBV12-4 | TGTGCCAGCAGTCCGGACAACCCGCCCCACTATGGCTACACCTTC | CASSPDNPPHYGYTF
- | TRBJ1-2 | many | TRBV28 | TGTGCCAGCAGTCGGCAGGAGAACTATGGCTACACCTTC | CASSRQENYGYTF
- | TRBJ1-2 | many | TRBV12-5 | TGTGCTAGTGGTTTAGCGGGGGTAGATGGCTACACCTTC | CASGLAGVDGYTF
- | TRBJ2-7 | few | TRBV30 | TGTGCCTCCTCCCACTCTCGGGTTAGCGAGCAGTACTTC | CASSHSRVSEQYF
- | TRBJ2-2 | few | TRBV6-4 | TGTGCCAGCAGTGGGACAGTAAACACCGGGGAGCTGTTTTTT | CASSGTVNTGELFF
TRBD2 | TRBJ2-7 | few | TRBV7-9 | TGTGCCAGCAGCTTAGCGCTGGCGACTAGCGGGAGGGCCGGCACCTACGAGCAGTACTTC | CASSLALATSGRAGTYEQYF
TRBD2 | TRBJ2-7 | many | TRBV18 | TGTGCCAGCTCACCTGGACTAGCGGGAGGGTTCTCCGAGCAGTACTTC | CASSPGLAGGFSEQYF
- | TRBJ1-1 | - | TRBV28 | TGTGCCAGCAACGAAGGTTGGGAGAGCACTGAAGCTTTCTTT | CASNEGWESTEAFF
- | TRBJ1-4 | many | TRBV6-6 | TGTGCCAGCAGTTACGTAAGGGATGAAAAACTGTTTTTT | CASSYVRDEKLFF
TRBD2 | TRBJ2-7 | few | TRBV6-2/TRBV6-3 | TGTGCCAGCAGCGCTCCGGGGGGGAAGGAGCAGTACTTC | CASSAPGGKEQYF
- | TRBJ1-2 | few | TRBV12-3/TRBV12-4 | TGTGCCAGCAGTTCCCCATTTTTAGTGGGTGGCTACACCTTC | CASSSPFLVGGYTF
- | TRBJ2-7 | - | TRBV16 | TGTGCCAGCAGCCATGGGAACGAGCAGTACTTC | CASSHGNEQYF
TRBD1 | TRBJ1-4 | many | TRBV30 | TGTGCCTGGGACCGGGACAGAACGAACAAACTGTTTTTT | CAWDRDRTNKLFF
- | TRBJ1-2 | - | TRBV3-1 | TGTGCCAGCAGCCAAGGAGATTACCAGAGTGGAGGCTACACCTTC | CASSQGDYQSGGYTF
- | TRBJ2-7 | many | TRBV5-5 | TGTGCCAGCAGCTTGTTCCCAGGGTTCTACGAGCAGTACTTC | CASSLFPGFYEQYF
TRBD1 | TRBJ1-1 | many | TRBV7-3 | TGTGCCAGCAGTCCGGGACAGGCCAACACTGAAGCTTTCTTT | CASSPGQANTEAFF
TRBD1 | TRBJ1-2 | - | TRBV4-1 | TGCGCCAGCAGCCAAGAGTTGAGCGGACAGGTTAATGGCTACACCTTC | CASSQELSGQVNGYTF
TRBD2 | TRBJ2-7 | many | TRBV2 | TGTGCCAGCAGTGAAGGCGGGAGATTCTACGAGCAGTACTTC | CASSEGGRFYEQYF
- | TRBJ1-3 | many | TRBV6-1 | TGTGCCAGCAGAGCACGGGACATCGGTAGTGGAAACACCATATATTTT | CASRARDIGSGNTIYF
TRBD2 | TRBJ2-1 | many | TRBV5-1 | TGCGCCAGCCGACTAGCCATCGCGTCAGATGAGCAGTTCTTC | CASRLAIASDEQFF
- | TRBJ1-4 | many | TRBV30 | TGTGCCTGGAGTGTTGGAGGGCGGGGTGAAAAACTGTTTTTT | CAWSVGGRGEKLFF
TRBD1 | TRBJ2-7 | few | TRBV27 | TGTGCCAGCAGCCTAGGGGCTTCGGGACAGGGCCTTTACGAGCAGTACTTC | CASSLGASGQGLYEQYF
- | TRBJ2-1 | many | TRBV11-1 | TGTGCCAGCAGCTCCCGGGGGAGCGGCTACTACAATGAGCAGTTCTTC | CASSSRGSGYYNEQFF
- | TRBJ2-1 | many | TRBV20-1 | TGCAGTGCTAGTTTCCGGCCCCCGTTCCGCTATGAGCAGTTCTTC | CSASFRPPFRYEQFF
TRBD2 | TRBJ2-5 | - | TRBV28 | TGTGCCAGCAGTCTGGGGACTAGCGGGATATGGACCCAGTACTTC | CASSLGTSGIWTQYF
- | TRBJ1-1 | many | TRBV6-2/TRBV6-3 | TGTGCCAGCAGTTCCCCCGCAGGTGGAAACACTGAAGCTTTCTTT | CASSSPAGGNTEAFF
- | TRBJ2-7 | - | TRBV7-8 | TGTGCCAGCAGCCTAGAAGGACAGAGCTACGAGCAGTACTTC | CASSLEGQSYEQYF
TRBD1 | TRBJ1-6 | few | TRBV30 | TGTGCCTGGAACAGCGGGACAGGGGGTGGATCACCCCTCCACTTT | CAWNSGTGGGSPLHF
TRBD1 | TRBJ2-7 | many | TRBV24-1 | TGTGCCACCAGTGATTGGGACAGCTACGAGCAGTACTTC | CATSDWDSYEQYF
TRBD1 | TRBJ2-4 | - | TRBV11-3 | TGTGCCGGCAGCCCCGGAGGGACAGGGGGCGGAAACATTCAGTACTTC | CAGSPGGTGGGNIQYF
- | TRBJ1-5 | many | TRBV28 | TGTGCCAGCAGTTTAAACGGGCTCGGCCAGCCCCAGCATTTT | CASSLNGLGQPQHF
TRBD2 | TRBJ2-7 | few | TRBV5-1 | TGCGCCAGCAGCTTCTTGGGGGGGAGCTCCTACGAGCAGTACTTC | CASSFLGGSSYEQYF
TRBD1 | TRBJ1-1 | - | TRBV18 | TGTGCCATCTCGGGACAGATGAACACTGAAGCTTTCTTT | CAISGQMNTEAFF
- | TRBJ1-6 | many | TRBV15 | TGTGCCACCAGCAGAGATGTCTTCGCTCCACCCCTCCACTTT | CATSRDVFAPPLHF
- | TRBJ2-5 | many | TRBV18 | TGTGCCAGCTCACCAGGGCAGGCGACAGAGACCCAGTACTTC | CASSPGQATETQYF
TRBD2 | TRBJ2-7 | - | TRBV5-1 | TGCGCCAGCAGCGTTACTAGCGGGAGAGCTGGGGGCTCCTACGAGCAGTACTTC | CASSVTSGRAGGSYEQYF
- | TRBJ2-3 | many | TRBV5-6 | TGTGCCAGCAGTGTATATGACAGCACAGATACGCAGTATTTT | CASSVYDSTDTQYF
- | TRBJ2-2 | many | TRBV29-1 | TGCAGCGTTGAAGCTCTTCCGAACACCGGGGAGCTGTTTTTT | CSVEALPNTGELFF
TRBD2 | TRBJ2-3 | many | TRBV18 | TGTGCCAGCTCACGAGCGGGAGATAGTACAGATACGCAGTATTTT | CASSRAGDSTDTQYF
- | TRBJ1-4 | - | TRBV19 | TGTGCCAGTAGCGGAAAAGCGGAGGGGGAAAAACTGTTTTTT | CASSGKAEGEKLFF
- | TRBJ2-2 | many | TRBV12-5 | TGTGCTACCTCAAGGGGCGACCCTACGAACACCGGGGAGCTGTTTTTT | CATSRGDPTNTGELFF
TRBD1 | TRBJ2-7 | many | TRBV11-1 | TGTGCCAGCAGCTTGATCCCCACACAGGGGTACGAGCAGTACTTC | CASSLIPTQGYEQYF
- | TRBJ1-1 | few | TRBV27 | TGTGCCAGCCATCCGTCAGGGAACACTGAAGCTTTCTTT | CASHPSGNTEAFF
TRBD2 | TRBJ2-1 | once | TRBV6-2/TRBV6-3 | TGTGCCAGCAGTCGGACTAGCGGGAATTCGAATGAGCAGTTCTTC | CASSRTSGNSNEQFF
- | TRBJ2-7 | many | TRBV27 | TGTGCCAGCAGTTTATTGACACCCCTGGGCGAGCAGTACTTC | CASSLLTPLGEQYF
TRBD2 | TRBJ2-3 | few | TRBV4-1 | TGCGCCAGCAGCCGAAGATTCCCGACTAGCGGAGATACGCAGTATTTT | CASSRRFPTSGDTQYF
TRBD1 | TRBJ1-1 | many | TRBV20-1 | TGCAGTGCTAGCGTCAGGGGGATGTGGGGGAACACTGAAGCTTTCTTT | CSASVRGMWGNTEAFF
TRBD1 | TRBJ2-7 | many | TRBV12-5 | TGTGCTAGTGGAACGGGACAGCTTTACGAGCAGTACTTC | CASGTGQLYEQYF
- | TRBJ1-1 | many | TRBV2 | TGTGCCAGCGTAGGGGGTCGGACTGAAGCTTTCTTT | CASVGGRTEAFF
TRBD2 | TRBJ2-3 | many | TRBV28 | TGTGCCAGCAGCCCCCCGGCGGGAGGAGGATCAGATACGCAGTATTTT | CASSPPAGGGSDTQYF
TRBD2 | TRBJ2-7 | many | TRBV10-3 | TGTGCCGTCAGACTAGCGGGATCCTACGAGCAGTACTTC | CAVRLAGSYEQYF
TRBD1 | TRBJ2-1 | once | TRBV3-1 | TGTGCCAGCAGCCAAGTGTTAGGGGGCGAGCAGTTCTTC | CASSQVLGGEQFF
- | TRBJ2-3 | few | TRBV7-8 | TGTGCCAGCAGCTCAGGTCGGCTAGCGAGCACAGATACGCAGTATTTT | CASSSGRLASTDTQYF
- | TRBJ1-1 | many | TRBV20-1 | TGCAGTGCTAGTGGCTCTCAAGTTGAAGCTTTCTTT | CSASGSQVEAFF
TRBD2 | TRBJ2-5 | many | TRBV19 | TGTGCCAGTAGTATAACTAGCGGGAGAGAGACCCAGTACTTC | CASSITSGRETQYF
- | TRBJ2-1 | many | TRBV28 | TGTGCCAGCAGTTTCCCGTCTGCCCCCCTAAGGGAGCAGTTCTTC | CASSFPSAPLREQFF